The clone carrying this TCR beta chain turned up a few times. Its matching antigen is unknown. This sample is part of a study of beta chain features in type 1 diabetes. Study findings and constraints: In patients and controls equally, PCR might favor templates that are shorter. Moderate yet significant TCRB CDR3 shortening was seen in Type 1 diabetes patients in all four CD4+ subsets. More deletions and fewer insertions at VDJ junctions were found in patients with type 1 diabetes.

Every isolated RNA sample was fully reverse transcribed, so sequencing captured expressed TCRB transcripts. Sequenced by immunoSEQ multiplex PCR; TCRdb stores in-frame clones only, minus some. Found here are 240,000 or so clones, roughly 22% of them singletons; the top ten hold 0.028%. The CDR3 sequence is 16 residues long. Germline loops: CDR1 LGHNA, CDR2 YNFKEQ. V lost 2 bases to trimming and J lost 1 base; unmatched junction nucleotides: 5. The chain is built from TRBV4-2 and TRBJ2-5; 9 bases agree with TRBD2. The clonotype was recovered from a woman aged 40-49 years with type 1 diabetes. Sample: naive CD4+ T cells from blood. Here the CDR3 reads CASSQPTSGTQETQYF. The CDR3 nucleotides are TGTGCCAGCAGCCAACCGACTAGCGGAACCCAAGAGACCCAGTACTTC.